The T cell receptor (beta chain) under discussion was sequenced for a study of T cells after yellow fever vaccination. The study, taken as a whole, reports: Of the clonotypes, a small share occurred in both CD4 and CD8 compartments.

On this clonotype itself: What it binds is unknown.

CDR1 and CDR2 (germline): MGHRA, YSYEKL. The trim removed 11 bases at V and 6 bases at J, leaving 8 bases unmatched. CDR3 length: 12 amino acids. Using its own MiXCR run on the 5' RACE reads, TCRdb lists one record per CDR3 protein. Here the sample spans 450,000 to 550,000 distinct CDR3 sequences, about a fifth being singletons. The source was PBMCs, collected 15 days after the yellow fever booster vaccination. The receptor was derived from a man aged 25-45 years who received the YFV17D yellow fever vaccine. The chain is built from TRBV4-1 and TRBJ2-3; 7 bases map to TRBD2. As DNA, the CDR3 is TGCGCCGCCCGGGGAGGGGCGGATACGCAGTATTTT. It yields the protein CAARGGADTQYF.